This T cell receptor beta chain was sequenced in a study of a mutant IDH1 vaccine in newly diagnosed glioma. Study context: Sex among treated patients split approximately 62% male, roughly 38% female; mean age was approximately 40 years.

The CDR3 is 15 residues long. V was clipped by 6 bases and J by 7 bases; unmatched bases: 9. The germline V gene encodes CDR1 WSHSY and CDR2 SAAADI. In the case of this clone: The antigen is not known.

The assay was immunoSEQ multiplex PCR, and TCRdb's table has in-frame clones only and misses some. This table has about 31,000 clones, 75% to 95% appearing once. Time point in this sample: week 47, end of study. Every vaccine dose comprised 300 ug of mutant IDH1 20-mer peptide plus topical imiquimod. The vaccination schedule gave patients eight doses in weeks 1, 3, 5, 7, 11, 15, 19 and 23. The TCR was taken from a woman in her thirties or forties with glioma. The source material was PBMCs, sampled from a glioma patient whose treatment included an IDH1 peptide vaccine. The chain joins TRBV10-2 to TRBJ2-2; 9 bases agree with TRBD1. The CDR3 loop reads CASRAGTGKHGELFF. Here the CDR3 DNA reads TGCGCCAGCAGAGCCGGGACAGGGAAACACGGGGAGCTGTTTTTT.